This T cell receptor beta chain was captured by sequencing in a study of blood T cells in healthy people across ages. Next came a second PCR, run for 7 to 11 cycles, which used a sample-barcoded 5' primer along with a J-beta primer mix. Every cDNA molecule bore a tag from a template-switch adaptor containing 12 random nucleotides. MiXCR was run by TCRdb on the 5' RACE reads, yielding one entry per CDR3 protein. The sample contains some 1.4 million distinct CDR3 sequences, around 42% of which appear only once. Whole-study findings and limits: A greater number of naive CD4+ cells and higher diversity distinguished long-lived donors from aged donors.

This CDR3 is built from 14 residues. Germline V gives CDR1 SNHLY, CDR2 FYNNEI. The J segment lost 6 bases and the V segment lost 5 bases, leaving 7 bases of the junction unmatched. RNA extraction gave at least 5 micrograms of total RNA per sample. With regard to this clonotype: The antigen remains undetermined.

The sample consisted of blood. The source is a woman aged 18-29 years in good health. The V and J genes are TRBV2 and TRBJ2-1, with 7 bases lining up with TRBD2. The CDR3 nucleotides are TGTGCCAGCAGTTGGGAGGGCCAGGGCAATGAGCAGTTCTTC. Its translation is CASSWEGQGNEQFF. The whole variable domain, remainder taken from reference TRBV2 and TRBJ2-1, is EPEVTQTPSHQVTQMGQEVILRCVPISNHLYFYWYRQILGQKVEFLVSFYNNEISEKSEIFDDQFSVERPDGSNFTLKIRSTKLEDSAMYFCASSWEGQGNEQFFGPGTRLTVL.